The present TCR beta chain was sequenced within a study of beta chain features in type 1 diabetes. General observations from the study: Shortening of TCRB CDR3s, moderate but significant, appeared in all four CD4+ subsets of Type 1 diabetes patients. HLA influence on TCRB rearrangement stayed unresolved here. The naive, central memory and Treg TCRB repertoires looked more alike in patients than they did in healthy donors.

Expressed TCRB transcripts were sequenced after all isolated RNA was converted to cDNA. Using immunoSEQ multiplex PCR, the repertoire was profiled, and TCRdb retains in-frame clones only, with some absent. Of around 690,000 clones listed, 9.5% to 15% are singletons. This clone was seen only a few times. Its target is not known. Trimming removed 6 bases from V and 5 bases from J, with 16 bases in between. CDR1 SNHLY and CDR2 FYNNEI come from the germline V gene. This CDR3 is built from 14 residues. This clonotype originated in a man aged 30 to 45 with type 1 diabetes. The rearrangement joins TRBV2 to TRBJ1-2; perhaps TRBD1 as D (6 bases). The sequenced sample consisted of naive CD4+ T cells from blood. CDR3 DNA sequence: TGTGCCAGCAGAGATACCGGGACATCATATGGCTACACCTTC. It encodes CASRDTGTSYGYTF. Full variable domain (missing parts from reference TRBV2 and TRBJ1-2): EPEVTQTPSHQVTQMGQEVILRCVPISNHLYFYWYRQILGQKVEFLVSFYNNEISEKSEIFDDQFSVERPDGSNFTLKIRSTKLEDSAMYFCASRDTGTSYGYTFGSGTRLTVV.